This T cell receptor (beta chain) emerged from a study of T cells in Graves' hyperthyroidism and ophthalmopathy. This clonotype was counted many times. The CDR3 totals 13 residues. Trimming stripped 2 bases from V and 10 bases from J, with 9 bases between. RNA transcripts gave rise to amplified TCR beta CDR3 regions. In the first-round RT-PCR of the TCR CDR3, the HTBI primer set was used. TCRdb redid the calling of the multiplex PCR reads with MiXCR, one entry per CDR3 protein. This table holds roughly 380,000 distinct CDR3 sequences, about 14% found once. V usage is TRBV12-3 or TRBV12-4 and J usage is TRBJ1-6; the D is unclear. Sample: blood. This sequence was found in a man aged 30 to 39 with Graves' hyperthyroidism that later progressed to Graves' ophthalmopathy. In nucleotides, the CDR3 is TGTGCCAGCAGTTTAATTCAGGAATCACCCCTCCACTTT. This codes for CASSLIQESPLHF.